One and the same sample provided the 3 T cell receptor beta chains below, sequenced in a study of chemoradiotherapy in HPV16-positive cancers. TCRdb keeps only in-frame clones here, not all; method: immunoSEQ multiplex PCR. The sample records just over 8,500 clones, roughly 70% being singletons. The sample was acquired from a patient who underwent chemoradiotherapy. Receptor source: a human donor with HPV-associated anogenital cancer.

The V and J genes are TRBV5-8 and TRBJ2-1, with 7 bases lining up with TRBD2. V shed 4 bases and J 9 bases; nucleotides not matched to a gene: 7. The CDR3 extends over 13 amino acids. CDR1 SGHTS and CDR2 YDEGEE come from the germline V gene. DNA of the CDR3: TGTGCCAGCAGCCAATACCGGGGGGTTGAGCAGTTCTTC. Translation: CASSQYRGVEQFF.

This rearrangement joins TRBV2 to TRBJ1-4, with 7 bases fitting TRBD1. The CDR3 consists of 14 residues. Germline lookup yields CDR1 SNHLY and CDR2 FYNNEI. The trim removed 4 bases at V and 7 bases at J, leaving 6 bases unmatched. For the CDR3, the DNA is TGTGCCAGCAGTGGAAGCAGGGGGTCTGAAAAACTGTTTTTT. Protein sequence: CASSGSRGSEKLFF.

This clone turned up a few times. The V and J genes are TRBV5-4 and TRBJ2-2, with D perhaps matching TRBD1 (7 bases). Germline values: CDR1 SGHNT, CDR2 YYREEE (reference sequence). Trimming took 4 bases from V and 1 from J, leaving 11 bases between them. The CDR3 has 15 residues. DNA of the CDR3: TGTGCCAGCAGCCGACAGGGAGGGAACACCGGGGAGCTGTTTTTT. Its translation: CASSRQGGNTGELFF.